This TCR beta chain was identified during a study of GPR56 and killer-like receptors on CD4 memory cells (dated 2019 in TCRdb). At the level of the whole study: According to the study's proposal, human CD4+ memory T-cell differentiation and cytokine production potential are marked by the progressive acquisition of KLRB1, KLRG1, GPR56 and then KLRF1. The healthy blood donors were described in the study as age-matched to the liver disease patients, whose median age was around 73 years. What the research found in general, with its limitations: Rather than full repertoires, the diversity and similarity analyses used only the 100 most expanded clones in each population. Clones dominating late populations 4 and 5 were also found in early populations 1 and 2, and this finding was taken by the authors as evidence for linear differentiation. Low clonal frequency was observed in the marker-negative population, and a progressive increase in clonal frequency, with a corresponding decrease in TCRbeta diversity, was observed along the proposed pathway. TCR repertoires overlapped especially between the late populations 4 and 5, and partly population 3.

Before TCRbeta sequencing, fluorescence-activated cell sorting was used to enrich five KLR/GPR56-defined CD4+ populations. To test a linear memory differentiation pathway, TCRbeta repertoires were sequenced from five CD4+ T-cell subsets defined by expression of KLRB1, KLRG1, GPR56 and KLRF1. TCR-sequenced cells came from peripheral blood of healthy control individuals, reported as five donors in the TCRbeta analysis figure. Heparinized peripheral blood was collected, and every sample was processed within one hour of retrieval. To isolate peripheral blood mononuclear cells, blood was diluted 1:2 in PBS and put through Biocoll density gradient centrifugation at room temperature. Before flow sorting, CD4+ T cells were enriched from freshly isolated PBMCs by magnetic sorting with anti-CD4 MicroBeads. A BD FACSAria II was used to sort CD4+ T cells enriched from PBMCs of healthy donors according to marker expression. For surface staining, the researchers used Miltenyi Biotec antibodies: anti-KLRB1 clone 191B8, anti-KLRF1 clone 4A4.D10 and anti-KLRG1 clone REA261.

Its CDR3 holds 13 amino acids, cysteine through phenylalanine. Nucleotide data are not available. The germline V gene supplies CDR1 MNHNS and CDR2 SASEGT. The reads were generated on an Illumina HiSeq 2500. The recombined TCRbeta locus was amplified by a previously published PCR protocol to build sequencing libraries. The paper's data handling went like this. Reads whose average quality score was below 30 were removed, and the reads that remained were processed with IMSEQ. Clonotypes were defined by Vbeta gene, Jbeta gene and CDR3 amino acid sequence. The Morisita-Horn index, computed on the top 100 expanded clones, was used to measure repertoire overlap between populations. Renyi diversity profiles calculated on the top 100 expanded clones were used to assess clonal diversity. TCRdb reprocessed the reads; each CDR3 protein sequence makes one entry, and DNA is unavailable. TCRdb's processing, not the study's, gives the V and J calls here. The sample's table covers about 2,500 distinct CDR3 sequences. Jointly, the top ten make up approximately 4.1% of the sample.

Without a recorded count, this clonotype is taken to be large (0.1 to 1%) from its frequency. Its antigen target is currently unknown. The TCR was taken from a human donor in good health. Input material: memory CD4+ T cells from blood. The chain was built from TRBV6-1 and TRBJ2-2; the TCRdb D gene call, TRBD1, has no DNA to confirm it. The CDR3 corresponds to CASGGGWAGELFF.